The 24 T cell receptor beta chains presented below share a single source sample, sequenced in a study of early T cells in non-severe SARS-CoV-2 infection. A single record per CDR3 protein comes from TCRdb applying MiXCR to the 5' RACE reads. The sample lists some 51,000 distinct CDR3 sequences; 15% were seen once. The sample in question was whole blood, obtained at baseline. These receptors all come from an adult who was a healthcare worker with PCR-confirmed SARS-CoV-2 infection or an uninfected control (not recorded which).

This clonotype was detected ten times or more. The gene calls are TRBV23-1 and TRBJ2-4, with 8 bases that match TRBD1. TRBV23-1 is an open reading frame whose function is uncertain. The V and J ends lost 2 bases and 4 bases, in that order; junction bases with no gene match: 7. CDR3 size: 16 residues. CDR3 amino acids: CASSQGRRDRKNIQYF. DNA of the CDR3: TGCGCCAGCAGTCAAGGCCGTAGGGACAGGAAAAACATTCAGTACTTC.

CDR3 sequence: CASSLADRGPYEQYF. The CDR3 DNA is TGTGCCAGCAGCTTAGCCGACAGGGGGCCCTACGAGCAGTACTTC. The chain links TRBV11-1 to TRBJ2-7; 10 bases match TRBD1. In germline, CDR1 is SGHAT, CDR2 FQDESV (reference sequence). The CDR3 runs 15 residues. Trimming cost V 0 bases and J 2 bases; bases outside gene matches: 1.

This chain links TRBV4-2 with TRBJ2-1; maybe TRBD2 (6 bases). V lost 4 bases and J lost 8, with 15 bases in between. The CDR3 loop spans 14 amino acids. CDR1 LGHNA and CDR2 YNFKEQ come from the germline V gene. CDR3 coding DNA: TGTGCCAGCAGCCGGGGTCAGGGAGGCGATGAGCAGTTCTTC. The encoded protein is CASSRGQGGDEQFF.

This clonotype showed up many times. The chain employs TRBV18 and TRBJ2-7, with D perhaps matching TRBD1 (6 bases). The CDR3 runs to 15 residues. Trimming shortened V by 0 bases and J by 6 bases, and 15 bases separated the two germline ends. Per the germline V gene, CDR1 is KGHSH and CDR2 is LQKENI. The CDR3 spells CASSPPRGEPFEQYF. The CDR3, as DNA: TGTGCCAGCTCACCACCCAGGGGTGAACCGTTCGAGCAGTACTTC.

CDR3 protein: CASSQGGSRSYNEQFF. The DNA of the CDR3 is TGCGCCAGCAGCCAAGGTGGCTCCCGCTCCTACAATGAGCAGTTCTTC. The chain has TRBV4-1 and TRBJ2-1; no definite D call. Germline lookup yields CDR1 MGHRA and CDR2 YSYEKL. The CDR3 contains 16 residues. V was trimmed by 1 base and J by 0 bases, leaving 10 bases between them.

This clonotype was counted a few times. The V and J genes are TRBV28 and TRBJ2-7; a possible D gene is TRBD1 (7 bases). The CDR3 loop spans 17 amino acids. The germline CDR1 and CDR2 sequences are MDHEN and SYDVKM. V dropped 6 bases and J dropped 1 base, with 22 bases sitting between them. CDR3 loop: CASRPAGSRGSSYEQYF. CDR3 nucleotides: TGTGCCAGCAGACCGGCGGGAAGCAGGGGGAGTTCCTACGAGCAGTACTTC.

The chain combines TRBV11-3 with TRBJ2-1, with 11 bases identical to TRBD2. J was trimmed by 5 bases and V by 5 bases; bases with no gene match: 5. Germline V gene data show CDR1 as SGHNT and CDR2 as YENEEA. The CDR3 runs to 15 residues. CDR3 loop: CASSLLAGGHNEQFF. The CDR3 bases are TGTGCCAGCAGCCTCCTAGCGGGGGGCCACAATGAGCAGTTCTTC.

The CDR3 nucleotides read TGTGCCAGCAGTGGAAGGGGGAGGCCGGGCGAGACCCAGTACTTC. As protein: CASSGRGRPGETQYF. The rearrangement uses TRBV27 and TRBJ2-5; tentatively, D is TRBD1 or TRBD2 (6 bases each). Germline CDR1 and CDR2: MNHEY and SMNVEV (reference sequence). There are 15 residues in the CDR3. Trimming shortened V by 5 bases and J by 5 bases, and 18 bases separated the two germline ends.

This clonotype was observed a handful of times. The chain has TRBV10-2 and TRBJ1-5; the D gene is possibly TRBD1 (5 bases). V lost 7 bases and J lost 7, with 17 bases in between. From germline, CDR1 is WSHSY and CDR2 SAAADI. The CDR3 consists of 14 residues. CDR3 DNA sequence: TGCGCCAGCACGGGACCTACACTTACCCAGCCCCAGCATTTT. This codes for CASTGPTLTQPQHF.

Many counts were recorded for this clonotype. The rearrangement uses TRBV20-1 and TRBJ2-1; TRBD2 matches at 8 bases. After removal of 3 bases from V and 3 bases from J, the junction contained 13 bases not matched to a gene. The CDR3 covers 17 residues. Germline CDR1 and CDR2: DFQATT and SNEGSKA (reference sequence). The CDR3 DNA sequence: TGCAGTGCTAGTTTCTCGGGCCCAGCGGGAGACTACAATGAGCAGTTCTTC. Encoded protein: CSASFSGPAGDYNEQFF.

This clonotype was observed a handful of times. Written as DNA, the CDR3 is TGTGCCAGCAGGCTCACTAGCGCTACCTACAATGAGCAGTTCTTC. Amino acid sequence: CASRLTSATYNEQFF. The rearrangement links TRBV2 to TRBJ2-1; 7 bases fit TRBD2. This CDR3 contains 15 residues. Germline lookup yields CDR1 SNHLY and CDR2 FYNNEI. J was trimmed by 2 bases and V by 6 bases; bases with no gene match: 7.

This clonotype has a handful of counts. Written as DNA, the CDR3 is TGTGCCAGTAGTATCACAACGAAAAACTCCTACGAGCAGTACTTC. This encodes CASSITTKNSYEQYF. The chain recombines TRBV19 with TRBJ2-7; D gene unclear. V was trimmed by 3 bases and J by 0 bases, leaving 12 bases between them. Germline V gene lookup returns CDR1 LNHDA and CDR2 SQIVND (reference sequence). The CDR3 has 15 amino acids.

The gene calls are TRBV10-1 and TRBJ2-7; TRBD2 matches at 8 bases. Germline CDR1 and CDR2: WNHNN and SYGVQD (reference sequence). CDR3 length: 15 residues. J lost 1 base, V lost 0 bases, and 2 bases had no gene match. CDR3 sequence: CASSESIAGSYEQYF. In DNA form, the CDR3 reads TGCGCCAGCAGTGAGTCGATAGCGGGGTCCTACGAGCAGTACTTC.

This clonotype appeared a few times. V is TRBV7-8 and J is TRBJ1-6, with 7 nucleotides matching TRBD1. The CDR3 extends over 15 amino acids. Germline values: CDR1 SGHVS, CDR2 FQNEAQ. Losses at the gene ends were 3 bases for V and 7 bases for J; bases not matched to a gene: 6. The CDR3: CASSFQQGMNSPLHF. The CDR3 nucleotides read TGTGCCAGCAGCTTCCAACAGGGGATGAATTCACCCCTCCACTTT.

V gene TRBV11-2 combines with J gene TRBJ2-1; 8 bases agree with TRBD1. This CDR3 has 14 residues. V gave up 5 bases and J gave up 6 bases; unmatched junction bases: 6. The V gene's germline CDR1 is SGHAT and CDR2 FQNNGV. In nucleotides, the CDR3 is TGTGCCAGCAGCCCCTACACAGGGGGCAATGAGCAGTTCTTC. As protein: CASSPYTGGNEQFF.

In this sample, this clonotype turned up many times. V is TRBV4-1 and J is TRBJ2-7; D is unresolved. The CDR3 has 12 residues. The V end lost 1 base, the J end lost 3 bases, and 4 bases lay between the germline ends. The germline gives CDR1 MGHRA, CDR2 YSYEKL. CDR3 region: CASSQGFYEQYF. CDR3 in DNA: TGCGCCAGCAGCCAAGGTTTCTACGAGCAGTACTTC.

This clonotype appeared a few times. This chain joins TRBV30 and TRBJ2-1; the D is unclear. This CDR3 is 14 amino acids long. Per the germline V gene, CDR1 is GTSNPN and CDR2 is SVGIG (reference sequence). V gave up 4 bases and J gave up 0 bases, with 10 bases separating them. Here the CDR3 reads CAWTPLSSYNEQFF. Written as DNA, the CDR3 is TGTGCCTGGACCCCATTGAGCTCCTACAATGAGCAGTTCTTC.

This chain links TRBV28 with TRBJ1-1, with unresolved D. Germline CDR1 reads MDHEN; CDR2 reads SYDVKM. The CDR3 is made up of 14 amino acids. Trimming took 5 bases from V and 0 from J, leaving 10 bases between them. CDR3 sequence reads: CASSQTQMNTEAFF. The CDR3 DNA follows: TGTGCCAGCAGTCAGACACAAATGAACACTGAAGCTTTCTTT.

This clonotype appeared a few times. The chain is built from TRBV3-1 and TRBJ1-5, with D unclear. From germline, CDR1 is LGHDT and CDR2 YNNKEL (reference sequence). The CDR3 runs to 13 residues. The V end lost 4 bases, the J end lost 5 bases, and 9 bases lay between the germline ends. The CDR3 protein is CASSRNGDQPQHF. CDR3 coding DNA: TGTGCCAGCAGCCGTAACGGAGATCAGCCCCAGCATTTT. The complete variable domain, with remaining parts taken from reference TRBV3-1 and TRBJ1-5, reads DTAVSQTPKYLVTQMGNDKSIKCEQNLGHDTMYWYKQDSKKFLKIMFSYNNKELIINETVPNRFSPKSPDKAHLNLHINSLELGDSAVYFCASSRNGDQPQHFGDGTRLSIL.

This rearrangement joins TRBV11-2 to TRBJ2-7; possibly TRBD2 for D (6 bases). Trimming took 1 base from V and 2 from J, leaving 15 bases between them. CDR3 size: 16 residues. Germline V gene data show CDR1 as SGHAT and CDR2 as FQNNGV. CDR3 coding DNA: TGTGCCAGCAGCTTAGGTGCGGGGTCAGTCCCCTACGAGCAGTACTTC. Protein product: CASSLGAGSVPYEQYF.

The chain uses TRBV19 and TRBJ2-1, with a possible D match to TRBD2 (6 bases). V shed 2 bases and J shed 2 bases, with 10 bases lying between them. Germline CDR1 and CDR2: LNHDA and SQIVND (reference sequence). This CDR3 has 15 amino acids. DNA for the CDR3: TGTGCCAGTAGTATAACCGGGAGCCCCTACAATGAGCAGTTCTTC. Its translation: CASSITGSPYNEQFF.

A few counts support this clonotype. The chain carries TRBV4-1 and TRBJ1-6; perhaps TRBD1 as D (6 bases). The CDR3 loop spans 19 amino acids. The germline V gene has CDR1 MGHRA and CDR2 YSYEKL. The ends were cut back, 1 base at V and 6 bases at J, with 22 bases in the middle. The CDR3 DNA is TGCGCCAGCAGCCAAGTCCCAATGGAGGGGGGGAAGAGTAATTCACCCCTCCACTTT. This encodes CASSQVPMEGGKSNSPLHF.

This clonotype was seen a few times. The chain employs TRBV14 and TRBJ2-3; 9 nucleotides agree with TRBD1. Germline V gives CDR1 SGHDN, CDR2 FVKESK. The CDR3 totals 15 residues. J was trimmed by 3 bases and V by 3 bases; bases with no gene match: 4. The CDR3 sequence is CASSQTQGATDTQYF. As DNA, the CDR3 is TGTGCCAGCAGCCAGACACAGGGGGCGACAGATACGCAGTATTTT.

This clonotype was counted many times. The chain has TRBV10-3 and TRBJ2-7, with 10 bases fitting TRBD1. The CDR3 loop spans 16 amino acids. With V trimmed by 4 bases and J by 5 bases, 11 bases remained unmatched. Germline CDR1 is ENHRY and CDR2 is SYGVKD. The CDR3 sequence: CAISAEPGQGSDEQYF. Written as DNA, the CDR3 is TGTGCCATCAGTGCCGAACCGGGACAGGGGTCCGACGAGCAGTACTTC.